A selection of T cell receptor beta chains follows, all from one sample in a study of T cell repertoires in cytomegalovirus infection. TCRdb ran MiXCR on the reads and lists one entry per CDR3 protein. The table lists approximately 500,000 distinct CDR3 sequences, approximately 15% of them singletons. Sample: CD8+ T cells from PBMCs. These receptors were collected from a human donor in good health (CMV status not recorded). Some clones in this sample may be carry-over from other donors' samples. Each CDR3 is given with its conserved first and last residue. The D gene is left open where the match is weak. For some rows the clone size is stated as once, few or many, or as a class when expanded; others skip it.

d_call | j_call | v_call | clone_size | cdr3_nt | cdr3_aa
- | TRBJ1-2 | TRBV28 | - | TGTGCCAGCAGGGGGACCGGTGATATCGATGGCTACACCTTC | CASRGTGDIDGYTF
TRBD1 | TRBJ1-5 | TRBV27 | many | TGTGCCAGCAGTAACCGACAGGGCGGTCAGCCCCAGCATTTT | CASSNRQGGQPQHF
- | TRBJ2-7 | TRBV24-1 | - | TGTGCCACCAGTGATTCGACTGAATCCTACGAGCAGTACTTC | CATSDSTESYEQYF
- | TRBJ1-1 | TRBV27 | - | TGTGCCAGCGCCGCGGCTTTGAGCACTGAAGCTTTCTTT | CASAAALSTEAFF
- | TRBJ2-7 | TRBV20-1 | many | TGCAGTGCTAGAGATCTAGACTCCTACGAGCAGTACTTC | CSARDLDSYEQYF
TRBD1 | TRBJ2-3 | TRBV7-6 | many | TGTGCCAGCAGCCCAGACCGGGACAGGGGAACAGATACGCAGTATTTT | CASSPDRDRGTDTQYF
- | TRBJ1-1 | TRBV19 | - | TGTGCCAGTAGTATTGGGAGGGCCACCACTGAAGCTTTCTTT | CASSIGRATTEAFF
TRBD1 | TRBJ2-3 | TRBV25-1 | - | TGTGCCAGCAGTGAGCGACAGGGCAAAGGCACAGATACGCAGTATTTT | CASSERQGKGTDTQYF
TRBD2 | TRBJ2-7 | TRBV10-3 | many | TGTGCCATCAGTGAGCCTAGCGGGAGGGCCAGGGTGCAGTACTTC | CAISEPSGRARVQYF
TRBD2 | TRBJ2-4 | TRBV20-1 | many | TGCAGTGCTAGAGGGCCGCTAGCGGGAGATTCAGCCAAAAACATTCAGTACTTC | CSARGPLAGDSAKNIQYF
TRBD2 | TRBJ2-5 | TRBV7-2 | many | TGTGCCAGCAGTCCTTCTCTAGCGGGGGATAGGGAGACCCAGTACTTC | CASSPSLAGDRETQYF
TRBD2 | TRBJ2-2 | TRBV6-5 | many | TGTGCCAGCAGTTACTCAGCGGGGGGGTTAGGCGGGGAGCTGTTTTTT | CASSYSAGGLGGELFF
- | TRBJ2-1 | TRBV28 | many | TGTGCCAGCAGAGAACCTACAAACACTGAGCAGTTCTTC | CASREPTNTEQFF
TRBD1 | TRBJ1-4 | TRBV6-6 | few | TGTGCCAGCAGTTACTCGATTCAGGGGGCGGATGAAAAACTGTTTTTT | CASSYSIQGADEKLFF
TRBD1 | TRBJ2-7 | TRBV4-2 | - | TGTGCCAGCAGGAAGGACAGGGCCCCCGAGCAGTACTTC | CASRKDRAPEQYF
TRBD2 | TRBJ2-7 | TRBV5-4 | few | TGTGCCAGCAGACCCAGCGGGAGGGTCGAGCAGTACTTC | CASRPSGRVEQYF
- | TRBJ2-2 | TRBV6-5 | - | TGTGCCAGCCTAGACGGACAGTGGGGCAACACCGGGGAGCTGTTTTTT | CASLDGQWGNTGELFF
- | TRBJ1-2 | TRBV6-1 | many | TGTGCCAGCAGTGAAGCGTTTATCCCGGGAGGCTATGGCTACACCTTC | CASSEAFIPGGYGYTF
TRBD1 | TRBJ1-2 | TRBV19 | - | TGTGCCAGTAGTATCGTAGGGACAGACCCTGGCTACACCTTC | CASSIVGTDPGYTF
- | TRBJ2-3 | TRBV9 | few | TGTGCCAGCAGCCCACTGGAGATCACAGATACGCAGTATTTT | CASSPLEITDTQYF
- | TRBJ2-2 | TRBV27 | - | TGTGCCAGCAGTACACCGGGACAATACACCGGGGAGCTGTTTTTT | CASSTPGQYTGELFF
- | TRBJ2-4 | TRBV28 | few | TGTGCCAGCAGTTTCCCCCACGTCGTAAACATTCAGTACTTC | CASSFPHVVNIQYF
TRBD2 | TRBJ2-3 | TRBV6-5 | few | TGTGCCAGCACCAGACGGGGACTAGCGGTAGGGGATACGCAGTATTTT | CASTRRGLAVGDTQYF
TRBD1 | TRBJ2-7 | TRBV7-8 | - | TGTGCCAGCGGAACAGGGGGCCTCGAGCAGTACTTC | CASGTGGLEQYF
- | TRBJ2-7 | TRBV2 | many | TGTGCCAGCGGAGAAAGCGGGACACCCTACGAGCAGTACTTC | CASGESGTPYEQYF
- | TRBJ2-1 | TRBV3-1 | - | TGTGCCAGCAGCCAAGCAGGAGAAACCAGCTCCTACAATGAGCAGTTCTTC | CASSQAGETSSYNEQFF
- | TRBJ2-5 | TRBV7-9 | many | TGTGCCAGCAGCCCCCGGGCAGGGAAGAGAGAGACCCAGTACTTC | CASSPRAGKRETQYF
- | TRBJ2-5 | TRBV6-1 | - | TGTGCCAGCAGTGAAGCGAGAAATAGCAGACTCTCCGAGACCCAGTACTTC | CASSEARNSRLSETQYF
TRBD1 | TRBJ1-1 | TRBV5-6 | once | TGTGCCAGCAGCTCGGGGACAGGGCAGGTGGCTTTCTTT | CASSSGTGQVAFF
TRBD1 | TRBJ2-1 | TRBV30 | - | TGTGCCTGGGGTCGGACAGGGAATGAGCAGTTCTTC | CAWGRTGNEQFF
- | TRBJ2-3 | TRBV27 | - | TGTGCCAGCAGCCTCGGCAGGGGTCAGACAGATACGCAGTATTTT | CASSLGRGQTDTQYF
- | TRBJ2-7 | TRBV11-1 | many | TGTGCCAGCAGCTTAACGGGGGACACAGGAGGGGACGAGCAGTACTTC | CASSLTGDTGGDEQYF